This T cell receptor (beta chain) was observed in a study of spatial heterogeneity in lung cancer. The wider study: Within tumor regions, the number of TCR transcripts tracked closely with a T cell module score obtained from matched bulk RNA-seq. TCR and UMI combinations that were unique each appeared, on average, more than ten times in raw reads. General study results and limits: Mutation tallies in tumors tracked expanded intratumoral alpha and beta TCR counts.

This clonotype was seen at least ten times. What it binds is unknown. Mismatch with germline at one junction end may stem from a read error. Time point in this sample: sample taken at primary tumor resection. No cell sorting; template was whole RNA from tumor, lung tissue or PBMC. TCRdb processed the 5' RACE reads anew with MiXCR; each CDR3 protein has one entry. The top ten hold approximately 8.1% of the sample, which has about 7,000 distinct CDR3 sequences, 14% seen once. This CDR3 is built from 12 residues. The origin of this receptor is a female donor with early-stage non-small cell lung cancer. The sample here was lung tumor tissue, taken at surgery. The chain couples TRBV12-3 or TRBV12-4 to TRBJ2-4; D gene unclear. Here the CDR3 DNA reads TGTGCCAGCAGTCTAGCCAAAAACATTCAGTACTTC. This translates into CASSLAKNIQYF.